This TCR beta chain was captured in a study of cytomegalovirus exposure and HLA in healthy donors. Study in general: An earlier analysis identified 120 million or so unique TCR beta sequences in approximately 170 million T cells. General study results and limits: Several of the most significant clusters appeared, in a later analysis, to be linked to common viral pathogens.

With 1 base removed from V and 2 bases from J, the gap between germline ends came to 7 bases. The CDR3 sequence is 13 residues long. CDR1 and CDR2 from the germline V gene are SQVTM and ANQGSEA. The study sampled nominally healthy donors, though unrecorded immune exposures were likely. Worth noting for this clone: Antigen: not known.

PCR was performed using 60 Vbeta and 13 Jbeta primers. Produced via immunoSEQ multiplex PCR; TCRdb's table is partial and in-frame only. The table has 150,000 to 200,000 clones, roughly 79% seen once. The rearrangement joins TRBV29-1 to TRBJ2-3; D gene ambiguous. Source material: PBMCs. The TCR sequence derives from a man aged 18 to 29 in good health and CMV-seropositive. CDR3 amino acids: CSVEGADTDTQYF. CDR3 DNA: TGCAGCGTTGAAGGCGCTGACACAGATACGCAGTATTTT.